The 17 T cell receptor beta chains below all came from one sample that was sequenced in a study of blood T cell repertoires in COVID-19. The method was immunoSEQ multiplex PCR; TCRdb's version includes in-frame clones alone and lacks a portion of them. The sample shows approximately 330,000 clones, roughly 89% of them seen only once. Sequencing was performed on peripheral blood. Receptors were obtained from a man aged 25-45 years with COVID-19, enrolled during active disease.

This clone has a single count. The rearrangement joins TRBV4-3 to TRBJ2-3; 8 nucleotides line up with TRBD1. Germline CDR1 LGHNA, CDR2 YSLEER. Trimming took 4 bases from V and 5 from J; bases not matched to a gene: 11. CDR3 size: 16 residues. In nucleotides, the CDR3 is TGCGCCAGCAGCCGGGAGGTAAAACAGGGGGTAGATACGCAGTATTTT. Its protein product is CASSREVKQGVDTQYF.

In this sample, this clone turned up a few times. The chain employs TRBV7-2 and TRBJ1-5, with D possibly TRBD1 on 6 matching bases. CDR3 size: 16 residues. Germline CDR1 SGHTA, CDR2 FQGNSA. V gave up 1 base and J gave up 1 base, with 11 bases separating them. In DNA, the CDR3 is TGTGCCAGCAGCTTAGTACGGGGGGCAAGCAATCAGCCCCAGCATTTT. Amino acid sequence: CASSLVRGASNQPQHF.

CDR3 in amino acids: CASSLAGQGVYEQYF. As DNA, the CDR3 is TGTGCCAGCAGCTTAGCGGGACAGGGGGTATACGAGCAGTACTTC. J is TRBJ2-7 and V is TRBV11-2; 11 bases match TRBD1. Trimming cost V 1 base and J 4 bases; bases outside gene matches: 3. Germline assignment: CDR1 SGHAT and CDR2 FQNNGV. The CDR3 is 15 residues long.

In regard to this clone: Distinct nucleotide sequences in the sample also encode this CDR3. The J gene is TRBJ2-7, the V gene TRBV10-3; TRBD1 matches 11 bases. The CDR3 runs to 15 residues. J was trimmed by 0 bases and V by 4 bases; bases with no gene match: 2. Per germline, CDR1 ENHRY and CDR2 SYGVKD. CDR3 sequence reads: CAISGGTGGSYEQYF. CDR3 nucleotides: TGTGCCATCAGTGGGGGGACAGGGGGCTCCTACGAGCAGTACTTC.

This chain uses TRBV3-1 (or the pseudogene TRBV3-2) with TRBJ1-1; D not certain. The V gene's germline CDR1 is LGHDT and CDR2 YNNKEL (reference sequence). V dropped 0 bases and J dropped 1 base, with 9 bases sitting between them. The CDR3 runs 15 residues. This chain's CDR3 is CASSQDRPGNTEAFF. The CDR3 DNA is TGTGCCAGCAGCCAAGATAGACCAGGGAACACTGAAGCTTTCTTT.

V and J are TRBV7-9 and TRBJ1-4; maybe TRBD1 (5 bases). Trimming cost V 0 bases and J 7 bases, with 9 bases left between them. The CDR3 contains 14 residues. Germline values: CDR1 SEHNR, CDR2 FQNEAQ (reference sequence). Written as DNA, the CDR3 is TGTGCCAGCAGCTTAGCGTCCGGGGGTGAAAAACTGTTTTTT. This translates into CASSLASGGEKLFF.

The chain joins TRBV7-6 to TRBJ2-7; tentatively, D is TRBD1 (6 bases). Germline CDR1 is SGHVS and CDR2 is FNYEAQ. The CDR3 runs 15 residues. Trimming pared 1 base from V and 4 bases from J, leaving 14 bases between. CDR3 residues: CASSLESGDPYEQYF. For the CDR3, the DNA is TGTGCCAGCAGCTTAGAATCAGGGGACCCTTACGAGCAGTACTTC.

The genes are TRBV27 and TRBJ1-2; a weak D match, TRBD1 (5 bases). The CDR3 loop spans 14 amino acids. V was trimmed by 6 bases and J by 5 bases, leaving 16 bases between them. In germline, CDR1 is MNHEY, CDR2 SMNVEV (reference sequence). The CDR3 sequence: CASRTGGYGYGYTF. Here the CDR3 DNA reads TGTGCCAGCAGAACGGGGGGATATGGGTATGGCTACACCTTC.

The chain couples TRBV3-1 (or the pseudogene TRBV3-2) to TRBJ2-3; 12 bases match TRBD2. The V gene end was trimmed by 4 bases and the J gene end by 6 bases; junction bases not matched to a gene: 8. The CDR3 runs to 16 residues. Germline CDR1 is LGHDT and CDR2 is YNNKEL (reference sequence). The CDR3 nucleotides are TGTGCCAGCAGCCGACAGCTAGCGGGGGGGCTGGATACGCAGTATTTT. Its protein is CASSRQLAGGLDTQYF.

The J gene is TRBJ2-1, the V gene TRBV19; D not certain. Germline V gene sequence: CDR1 LNHDA, CDR2 SQIVND (reference sequence). The CDR3 runs 11 residues. The ends were cut back, 5 bases at V and 7 bases at J, with 6 bases in the middle. The CDR3 reads CASSQRNEQFF. In DNA, the CDR3 is TGTGCCAGTAGTCAGAGGAATGAGCAGTTCTTC.

The chain carries TRBV28 and TRBJ2-1; TRBD2 matches at 11 bases. Per germline, CDR1 MDHEN and CDR2 SYDVKM. CDR3 length: 16 amino acids. Trimming removed 4 bases from V and 4 bases from J; junction bases left unmatched: 6. CDR3 residues: CASSSAGTSGYNEQFF. The CDR3 bases are TGTGCCAGCAGTTCCGCCGGGACTAGCGGTTACAATGAGCAGTTCTTC.

This clone was detected only once. The chain couples TRBV7-8 to TRBJ2-1; no reliable D call. V lost 3 bases, J lost 6 bases, and 3 bases lay in between. The germline V gene encodes CDR1 SGHVS and CDR2 FQNEAQ. The CDR3 consists of 11 residues. CDR3 bases: TGTGCCAGCAGCTTCCGCAATGAGCAGTTCTTC. Protein: CASSFRNEQFF.

The chain recombines TRBV27 with TRBJ2-1; 11 nucleotides match TRBD2. The CDR3 has 16 residues. Per germline, CDR1 MNHEY and CDR2 SMNVEV (reference sequence). With V trimmed by 5 bases and J by 8 bases, 11 bases remained unmatched. The CDR3 sequence is CASSQTSGKARDEQFF. Here the CDR3 DNA reads TGTGCCAGCAGTCAGACTAGCGGGAAAGCTAGAGATGAGCAGTTCTTC.

The rearrangement joins TRBV2 to TRBJ2-5, with 15 positions matching TRBD2. The junction had 6 bases not matched to a gene; V was cut back by 2 bases and J by 5 bases. The CDR3 has 17 amino acids. Germline V gene data show CDR1 as SNHLY and CDR2 as FYNNEI. Here the CDR3 DNA reads TGTGCCAGCAGTGAATGGACTAGCGGGGGGGCATACGAGACCCAGTACTTC. Encoded protein: CASSEWTSGGAYETQYF.

This clone turned up a few times. This rearrangement joins TRBV7-8 to TRBJ1-6; 9 bases agree with TRBD1. Germline V CDR1 and CDR2: SGHVS, FQNEAQ. J was trimmed by 7 bases and V by 6 bases; bases with no gene match: 10. The CDR3 is 16 residues long. CDR3 region: CASRQQGAFLNSPLHF. CDR3 bases: TGTGCCAGCAGGCAACAGGGGGCCTTTCTGAATTCACCCCTCCACTTT.

V usage is TRBV10-3 and J usage is TRBJ1-5; 10 bases match TRBD1. The CDR3 is 14 residues long. Losses at the gene ends were 2 bases for V and 5 bases for J; bases not matched to a gene: 0. The germline V gene encodes CDR1 ENHRY and CDR2 SYGVKD. CDR3 DNA sequence: TGTGCCATCAGTGAGGACAGGGGGCATCAGCCCCAGCATTTT. Translating it yields CAISEDRGHQPQHF.

The chain joins TRBV29-1 to TRBJ2-2, with 7 bases matching TRBD1. The V gene end was trimmed by 5 bases and the J gene end by 3 bases; junction bases not matched to a gene: 6. The CDR3 loop spans 14 amino acids. The V gene's germline CDR1 is SQVTM and CDR2 ANQGSEA. The CDR3 bases are TGCAGCGTTACGACAGGGCTCCACACCGGGGAGCTGTTTTTT. Protein: CSVTTGLHTGELFF.